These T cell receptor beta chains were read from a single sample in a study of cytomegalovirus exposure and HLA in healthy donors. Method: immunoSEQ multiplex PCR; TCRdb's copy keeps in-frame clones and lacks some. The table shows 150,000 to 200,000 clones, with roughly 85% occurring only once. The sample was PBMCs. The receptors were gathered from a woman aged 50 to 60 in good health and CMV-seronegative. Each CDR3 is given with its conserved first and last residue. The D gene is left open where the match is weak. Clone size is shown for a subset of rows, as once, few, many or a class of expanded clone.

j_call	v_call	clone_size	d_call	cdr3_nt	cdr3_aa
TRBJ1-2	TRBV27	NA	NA	TGTGCCAGCAGTTTTACTGGACAGTCCCTCTATGGCTACACCTTC	CASSFTGQSLYGYTF
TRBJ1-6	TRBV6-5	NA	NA	TGTGCCAGCAGTTACTTGGAAGCGGATTCACCCCTCCACTTT	CASSYLEADSPLHF
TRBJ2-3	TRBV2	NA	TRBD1	TGTGCCAGCAGATGGACAGGGAGCACAGATACGCAGTATTTT	CASRWTGSTDTQYF
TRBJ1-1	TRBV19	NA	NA	TGTGCCAGTAGTATAAGGGGGAAAAACACTGAAGCTTTCTTT	CASSIRGKNTEAFF
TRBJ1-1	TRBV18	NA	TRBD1	TGTGCCAGCTCGGGACAGGGGGACACTGAAGCTTTCTTT	CASSGQGDTEAFF
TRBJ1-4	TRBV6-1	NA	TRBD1	TGTGCCAGCAGTGGGACAGGGTACGTGGGTAATGAAAAACTGTTTTTT	CASSGTGYVGNEKLFF
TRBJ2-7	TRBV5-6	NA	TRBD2	TGTGCCAGCAGCCCGGGGACTAGCGGGAGACACGAGCAGTACTTC	CASSPGTSGRHEQYF
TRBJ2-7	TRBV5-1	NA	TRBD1	TGCGCCAGCAGCTGGGGACAGGGCTCCTACGAGCAGTACTTC	CASSWGQGSYEQYF
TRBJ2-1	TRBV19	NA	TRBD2	TGTGCCAGTAGTAGAAGGACTAGCGGGGCCTCTACCCATGAGCAGTTCTTC	CASSRRTSGASTHEQFF
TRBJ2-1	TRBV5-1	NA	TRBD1	TGCGCCAGCAGCCAGGGGACAGGTATCAATGAGCAGTTCTTC	CASSQGTGINEQFF
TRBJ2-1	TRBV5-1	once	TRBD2	TGCGCCAGCAGCCTTACTAGCGGAGAGAATGAGCAGTTCTTC	CASSLTSGENEQFF
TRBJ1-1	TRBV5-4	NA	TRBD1	TGTGCCAGCACCTACAGGGGCGGCTTTTCGAACACTGAAGCTTTCTTT	CASTYRGGFSNTEAFF
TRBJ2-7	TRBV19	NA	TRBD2	TGTGCCAGTAGTATCGACCAGCGGGGCTACGAGCAGTACTTC	CASSIDQRGYEQYF
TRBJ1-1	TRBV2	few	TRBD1	TGTGCCAGCAGACTACAGGGGAGTGCTTTCTTT	CASRLQGSAFF
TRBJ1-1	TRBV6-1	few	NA	TGTGCCAGCAGTGAGGTCCCGACAGCTCTGAACACTGAAGCTTTCTTT	CASSEVPTALNTEAFF
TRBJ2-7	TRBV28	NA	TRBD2	TGTGCCAGCAGTTCCCCTAGAGGGACTAGCGGGAGAGGCGAGCAGTACTTC	CASSSPRGTSGRGEQYF
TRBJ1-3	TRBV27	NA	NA	TGTGCCAGCAGTTTGTCAGGGACTGGAAACACCATATATTTT	CASSLSGTGNTIYF
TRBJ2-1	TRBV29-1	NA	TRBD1	TGCAGCGTTGTAATAGACAGGGCCAATGAGCAGTTCTTC	CSVVIDRANEQFF
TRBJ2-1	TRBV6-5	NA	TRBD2	TGTGCCAGCAGTTTTCTTGGGCGGGAGAGGGCCAATGAGCAGTTCTTC	CASSFLGRERANEQFF
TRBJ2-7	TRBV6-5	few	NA	TGTGCCAGCAAAAGAGGAACCTTCTCCTACGAGCAGTACTTC	CASKRGTFSYEQYF
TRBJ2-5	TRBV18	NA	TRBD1	TGTGCCAGCTCACCTCAACAGGGGGCAGGGGAGACCCAGTACTTC	CASSPQQGAGETQYF
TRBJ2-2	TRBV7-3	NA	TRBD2	TGTGCCAGCAGCACAACTAGCGGGAACACCGGGGAGCTGTTTTTT	CASSTTSGNTGELFF
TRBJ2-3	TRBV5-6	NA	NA	TGTGCCAGCAGCTTAGGAGGGGAGGGGGGCACAGATACGCAGTATTTT	CASSLGGEGGTDTQYF
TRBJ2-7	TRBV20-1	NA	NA	TGCAGTGCACCGGTCGCCTACGAGCAGTACTTC	CSAPVAYEQYF
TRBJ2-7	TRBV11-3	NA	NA	TGTGCCAGCAGCTTCCCCACTGGAGCGCCCTACGAGCAGTACTTC	CASSFPTGAPYEQYF
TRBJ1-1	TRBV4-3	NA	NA	TGCGCCAGCAGCCAAGTACGGGGATACACTGAAGCTTTCTTT	CASSQVRGYTEAFF
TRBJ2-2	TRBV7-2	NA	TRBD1	TGTGCCAGCAGCCCGACAGGGCGGAGGACCGGGGAGCTGTTTTTT	CASSPTGRRTGELFF
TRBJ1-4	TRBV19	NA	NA	TGTGCCAGTACCGAGGACAGTTCGCAAGAAAAACTGTTTTTT	CASTEDSSQEKLFF
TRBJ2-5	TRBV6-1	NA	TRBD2	TGTGCCAGCAGAAATAGCGGGAGCGTAGGGGAGACCCAGTACTTC	CASRNSGSVGETQYF